The 30 T cell receptor beta chains below were found in one sample sequenced in a study of blood T cell repertoires in COVID-19. Here immunoSEQ multiplex PCR was the method, and the copy in TCRdb shows in-frame clones only, minus some. The data contain roughly 140,000 clones, about four fifths of them seen just once; the ten biggest clones take up 0.45% to 0.6%. Specimen: peripheral blood. Receptors were obtained from a man in his sixties with acute or convalescent COVID-19.

This chain uses TRBV27 with TRBJ1-4; D is ambiguous. V was clipped by 4 bases and J by 1 base, with 10 bases between them. The length of the CDR3 is 15 residues. CDR1 is MNHEY, CDR2 SMNVEV, per germline (reference sequence). The CDR3 sequence is CASSSTGVTNEKLFF. The CDR3 bases are TGTGCCAGCAGTTCCACCGGGGTAACTAATGAAAAACTGTTTTTT.

With regard to this clone: The junction does not match germline at one end; this may be a read error. The genes are TRBV9 and TRBJ2-3, with 8 nucleotides matching TRBD1. Germline-derived CDR1 and CDR2 are SGDLS and YYNGEE. The CDR3 spans 12 residues. In DNA, the CDR3 is TGTGCCAGCAGCGTCCGGACAGGGCCCCTCTCTTTT. Protein product: CASSVRTGPLSF.

This clone was detected a few times. The chain carries TRBV4-2 and TRBJ2-1; 8 nucleotides agree with TRBD2. The CDR3 covers 16 residues. The V and J ends lost 1 base and 6 bases, in that order; junction bases with no gene match: 8. Germline CDR1 is LGHNA and CDR2 is YNFKEQ. CDR3 sequence reads: CASSQAGLAGSNEQFF. CDR3 DNA: TGTGCCAGCAGCCAAGCGGGATTAGCGGGAAGCAATGAGCAGTTCTTC.

V is TRBV24-1 and J is TRBJ2-1; unclear D gene. The germline gives CDR1 KGHDR, CDR2 SFDVKD. The germline V and J ends were trimmed by 1 base and 8 bases, with 11 bases remaining between them. CDR3 length: 14 residues. The CDR3 sequence is CATSDFYISHEQFF. DNA of the CDR3: TGTGCCACCAGTGATTTCTATATCTCCCATGAGCAGTTCTTC.

The rearrangement links TRBV20-1 to TRBJ1-1; D is perhaps TRBD1 (6 bases). The germline CDR1 and CDR2 sequences are DFQATT and SNEGSKA (reference sequence). The V end lost 3 bases, the J end lost 1 base, and 9 bases lay between the germline ends. The CDR3 is made up of 13 amino acids. Written as DNA, the CDR3 is TGCAGTGCTAGTAGGGACAAGAACACTGAAGCTTTCTTT. It is translated as CSASRDKNTEAFF.

The table lists this clone with a count of one. The chain couples TRBV30 to TRBJ2-1; 7 nucleotides line up with TRBD1. The germline V gene has CDR1 GTSNPN and CDR2 SVGIG (reference sequence). Losses at the gene ends were 3 bases for V and 5 bases for J; bases not matched to a gene: 13. This CDR3 contains 16 residues. CDR3 DNA: TGTGCCTGGAGCAAAATGGGTCCAGGGGGTAACAATGAGCAGTTCTTC. The encoded protein is CAWSKMGPGGNNEQFF. Variable domain in full (rest from reference TRBV30 and TRBJ2-1): SQTIHQWPATLVQPVGSPLSLECTVEGTSNPNLYWYRQAAGRGLQLLFYSVGIGQISSEVPQNLSASRPQDRQFILSSKKLLLSDSGFYLCAWSKMGPGGNNEQFFGPGTRLTVL.

The rearrangement joins TRBV10-3 to TRBJ2-7, with 7 bases fitting TRBD1. This CDR3 comprises 14 residues. V shed 0 bases and J 4 bases; nucleotides not matched to a gene: 3. CDR1 is ENHRY and CDR2 is SYGVKD in the germline V gene. CDR3 sequence (DNA): TGTGCCATCAGTGAGTCGAGCAGGGGGTACGAGCAGTACTTC. Translation gives CAISESSRGYEQYF.

This chain links TRBV5-1 with TRBJ2-3; D is unresolved. Trimming took 2 bases from V and 0 from J, leaving 10 bases between them. The CDR3 runs to 15 residues. The germline CDR1 and CDR2 sequences are SGHRS and YFSETQ. CDR3 sequence reads: CASSLSLSSTDTQYF. DNA for the CDR3: TGCGCCAGCAGCTTAAGCTTAAGTAGCACAGATACGCAGTATTTT.

The V gene is TRBV4-1, the J gene TRBJ1-2; 7 bases match TRBD1. Losses at the gene ends were 3 bases for V and 8 bases for J; bases not matched to a gene: 6. The CDR3 totals 13 residues. Germline assignment: CDR1 MGHRA and CDR2 YSYEKL. The chain's CDR3 is CASSQETGRGYTF. The CDR3 bases are TGCGCCAGCAGCCAGGAGACAGGGAGAGGCTACACCTTC.

V gene TRBV6-5 combines with J gene TRBJ1-1; 8 bases agree with TRBD1. CDR1 and CDR2 (germline): MNHEY, SVGAGI. V dropped 4 bases and J dropped 1; count of bases not matched to a gene: 2. The CDR3 extends over 14 amino acids. CDR3: CASSWGTGNTEAFF. The CDR3 DNA reads as TGTGCCAGCAGTTGGGGGACAGGGAACACTGAAGCTTTCTTT.

The rearrangement joins TRBV18 to TRBJ2-7; 10 positions agree with TRBD2. Trimming took 2 bases from V and 6 from J; bases not matched to a gene: 7. The CDR3 runs 15 residues. Germline V gene data show CDR1 as KGHSH and CDR2 as LQKENI. In DNA, the CDR3 is TGTGCCAGCTCACCAGGGAGCGGGGGGGCTGCCGAGCAGTACTTC. Translating gives CASSPGSGGAAEQYF.

This sequence joins TRBV2 and TRBJ2-7, with D tentatively TRBD2 (5 bases). The CDR3 has 13 residues. Trimming shortened V by 7 bases and J by 6 bases, and 16 bases separated the two germline ends. Germline V CDR1 and CDR2: SNHLY, FYNNEI. CDR3: CASTLILGSEQYF. The DNA for the CDR3 is TGTGCCAGCACCCTCATACTAGGAAGCGAGCAGTACTTC.

This chain connects TRBV7-2 to TRBJ1-1; TRBD1 is a possible D gene (6 bases). Germline CDR1 and CDR2: SGHTA and FQGNSA. The CDR3 sequence is 13 residues long. V lost 5 bases, J lost 4 bases, and 11 bases lay in between. DNA for the CDR3: TGTGCCAGCAGCACACAGGGTGGCACTGAAGCTTTCTTT. Amino acids: CASSTQGGTEAFF.

In DNA form, the CDR3 reads TGTGCCAGCAGTGCTCTATACGAGCAGTACTTC. It encodes CASSALYEQYF. This sequence joins TRBV25-1 and TRBJ2-7; D gene uncertain. The CDR3 has 11 residues. Germline CDR1 reads MGHDK; CDR2 reads SYGVNS. V shed 4 bases and J shed 4 bases, with 5 bases lying between them.

The chain combines TRBV7-3 with TRBJ2-2, with D possibly TRBD2 on 5 matching bases. The V gene's germline CDR1 is SGHTA and CDR2 FQGTGA. CDR3 length: 13 amino acids. V lost 5 bases, J lost 6 bases, and 10 bases lay in between. In DNA, the CDR3 is TGTGCCAGCAGCCCCAGCGGCGCCGGGGAGCTGTTTTTT. It yields the protein CASSPSGAGELFF.

This clone came up a few times. The V call is TRBV30, the J call TRBJ1-2, with 8 bases matching TRBD1. Germline trimming cut 4 bases from V and 4 bases from J; bases unmatched to any gene: 5. The CDR3 consists of 13 residues. Germline-derived CDR1 and CDR2 are GTSNPN and SVGIG (reference sequence). The DNA for the CDR3 is TGTGCCTGGATGTCAGGGGGCGGCTATGGCTACACCTTC. It codes for CAWMSGGGYGYTF.

The chain links TRBV18 to TRBJ2-7; 7 nucleotides align to TRBD2. Germline V gives CDR1 KGHSH, CDR2 LQKENI. Trimming cost V 6 bases and J 5 bases; bases outside gene matches: 19. The length of the CDR3 is 17 residues. CDR3 in amino acids: CASSAKGAGVGSHEQYF. The CDR3 bases are TGTGCCAGCTCCGCCAAAGGGGCGGGGGTGGGTTCACACGAGCAGTACTTC.

V usage is TRBV4-1 and J usage is TRBJ1-6; 8 bases map to TRBD1. The germline V gene has CDR1 MGHRA and CDR2 YSYEKL. The CDR3 spans 16 residues. The J segment lost 10 bases and the V segment lost 2 bases, leaving 10 bases of the junction unmatched. The CDR3, as DNA: TGCGCCAGCAGCCAATCCGAGACAGGGGTGAAGTCACCCCTCCACTTT. Translation: CASSQSETGVKSPLHF.

Comments on this clone: At one of its ends the junction is not consistent with the germline gene, which may arise from a read error. V gene TRBV7-7 combines with J gene TRBJ2-5; TRBD1 aligns across 7 bases. Germline CDR1 SSHAT, CDR2 FNYEAQ (reference sequence). The CDR3 is made up of 14 amino acids. The CDR3 DNA follows: TGTGCTAGCAGCTTAAAAGGGGGCTTGGAGACCCAGTACTTC. This sequence encodes CASSLKGGLETQYF.

The sample holds one count of this clone. The chain combines TRBV28 with TRBJ2-7; TRBD2 agrees at 10 bases. This CDR3 is 12 amino acids long. J was trimmed by 6 bases and V by 6 bases; bases with no gene match: 2. CDR1 is MDHEN and CDR2 is SYDVKM in the germline V gene. The CDR3 coding sequence is TGTGCCAGCAGCCCTAGCGGGAGCGAGCAGTACTTC. Amino acid sequence: CASSPSGSEQYF.

The V and J genes are TRBV6-2 or TRBV6-3 and TRBJ2-1, with D perhaps matching TRBD2 (5 bases). This CDR3 region has 15 residues. Germline values: CDR1 MNHEY, CDR2 SVGEGT. With 2 bases removed from V and 9 bases from J, the gap between germline ends came to 17 bases. As DNA, the CDR3 is TGTGCCAGCAGTTACGGGAGTAGGATAGCGAGTGAGCAGTTCTTC. Translating gives CASSYGSRIASEQFF.

V and J are TRBV5-5 and TRBJ2-3; 7 nucleotides agree with TRBD2. Per the germline V gene, CDR1 is SGHKS and CDR2 is YYEKEE (reference sequence). Trimming at V came to 4 bases and at J to 4 bases, leaving 3 bases not matched to a gene. The length of the CDR3 is 13 residues. CDR3 bases: TGTGCCAGCAGCCCGACTAGCTCAGATACGCAGTATTTT. Translation gives CASSPTSSDTQYF.

A single count supports this clone. The chain uses TRBV5-3 and TRBJ2-1, with 7 bases that match TRBD2. TRBV5-3 is an ORF for which the function is uncertain. V lost 4 bases to trimming and J lost 0 bases; unmatched junction nucleotides: 10. This CDR3 has 17 amino acids. CDR3 amino acids: CARSPLPGLLSYNEQFF. DNA for the CDR3: TGTGCCAGAAGCCCCCTCCCGGGACTACTCTCCTACAATGAGCAGTTCTTC.

J is TRBJ2-7 and V is TRBV29-1; TRBD2 aligns across 8 bases. V was pared by 5 bases and J by 6 bases, with 9 bases of the junction left unmatched. Germline V gene sequence: CDR1 SQVTM, CDR2 ANQGSEA. This CDR3 comprises 13 residues. The CDR3: CSVSTGLAGEQYF. DNA of the CDR3: TGCAGCGTTTCCACCGGACTAGCCGGCGAGCAGTACTTC.

J is TRBJ2-7 and V is TRBV5-8; TRBD1 aligns across 9 bases. This CDR3 has 14 residues. Germline assignment: CDR1 SGHTS and CDR2 YDEGEE. The junction had 5 bases not matched to a gene; V was cut back by 2 bases and J by 5 bases. The CDR3 DNA reads TGTGCCAGCAGCTTAATACAGGGGGCTAACGAGCAGTACTTC. Protein sequence: CASSLIQGANEQYF. Combining the CDR3 with reference TRBV5-8 and TRBJ2-7 gives the whole variable domain EAGVTQSPTHLIKTRGQQATLRCSPISGHTSVYWYQQALGLGLQFLLWYDEGEERNRGNFPPRFSGRQFPNYSSELNVNALELEDSALYLCASSLIQGANEQYFGPGTRLTVT.

The chain joins TRBV27 to TRBJ1-6; D is possibly TRBD1 (6 bases). The germline V gene has CDR1 MNHEY and CDR2 SMNVEV (reference sequence). The ends were cut back, 6 bases at V and 8 bases at J, with 20 bases in the middle. The CDR3 totals 16 residues. The CDR3 DNA follows: TGTGCCAGCAGCCCGTACATGGGGGCTAGGTATTCACCCCTCCACTTT. Residues: CASSPYMGARYSPLHF.

The V call is TRBV28, the J call TRBJ1-6, with D possibly TRBD1 on 6 matching bases. Per germline, CDR1 MDHEN and CDR2 SYDVKM. This CDR3 has 18 amino acids. The V end was cut by 4 bases, the J end by 1 base, with 17 bases between. CDR3 amino acids: CASSYSTGLGSYNSPLHF. The CDR3 region has the DNA TGTGCCAGCAGTTACTCTACAGGGCTTGGATCCTATAATTCACCCCTCCACTTT.

The chain joins TRBV7-2 to TRBJ1-1; TRBD1 matches 12 bases. This CDR3 is built from 16 residues. Looked up from germline, CDR1 is SGHTA and CDR2 is FQGNSA. V dropped 5 bases and J dropped 4; count of bases not matched to a gene: 8. CDR3 sequence (DNA): TGTGCCAGCAGCCAATCCGGGACAGGGGGCGGCACTGAAGCTTTCTTT. It translates to CASSQSGTGGGTEAFF.

This sequence joins TRBV19 and TRBJ1-4; no clear D. CDR3 length: 15 amino acids. Germline V lookup: CDR1 LNHDA, CDR2 SQIVND (reference sequence). V lost 0 bases and J lost 5, with 10 bases in between. CDR3 in DNA: TGTGCCAGTAGTATAGACGCGAGGATAAATGAAAAACTGTTTTTT. Protein sequence: CASSIDARINEKLFF.

This clone turned up a few times. The V gene is TRBV25-1, the J gene TRBJ2-7; D is unresolved. The germline V gene has CDR1 MGHDK and CDR2 SYGVNS. V lost 1 base and J lost 5, with 12 bases in between. The CDR3 sequence is 14 residues long. The DNA of the CDR3 is TGTGCCAGCAGTGAATCTAACCTCTACCACGAGCAGTACTTC. Encoded protein: CASSESNLYHEQYF.